These T cell receptor beta chains were read from a single sample in a study of blood T cell repertoires in COVID-19. TCRdb's table, derived via immunoSEQ multiplex PCR, lists solely in-frame clones and lacks some. The sample holds 130,000 or so clones; around four fifths are singletons and the top ten take about 12%. What was sequenced was peripheral blood. The receptors shown here come from a human donor in a cohort sampled during active COVID-19. CDR3s include the opening cysteine and the closing phenylalanine or tryptophan. The D gene is left open where the match is weak. For some rows the clone size is stated as once, few or many, or as a class when expanded; others skip it.

j_gene,v_gene,d_gene,abundance,CDR3aa,CDR3nt
TRBJ2-5,TRBV19,.,.,CASSMAWTVAKETQYF,TGTGCCAGTAGTATGGCGTGGACAGTGGCGAAAGAGACCCAGTACTTC
TRBJ2-7,TRBV5-1,TRBD2,.,CASSLRAGGDEQYF,TGCGCCAGCAGCTTAAGAGCGGGGGGGGACGAGCAGTACTTC
TRBJ2-1,TRBV6-5,.,.,CASSSFAGVSYNEQFF,TGTGCCAGCAGTTCCTTCGCCGGGGTCTCCTACAATGAGCAGTTCTTC
TRBJ1-2,TRBV6-5,TRBD1,.,CASSYRDRDGYTF,TGTGCCAGCAGTTACCGGGACAGGGATGGCTACACCTTC
TRBJ1-6,TRBV7-2,.,.,CASSPRAAGGTSPLHF,TGTGCCAGCAGCCCACGAGCGGCGGGGGGTACTTCACCCCTCCACTTT
TRBJ1-2,TRBV4-3,.,.,CASSPSDPGYYGYTF,TGCGCCAGCAGCCCTTCAGACCCAGGCTACTATGGCTACACCTTC
TRBJ1-4,TRBV5-4,.,.,CASSLRTVGNEKLFF,TGTGCCAGCAGCCTCCGGACAGTTGGGAATGAAAAACTGTTTTTT
TRBJ1-2,TRBV6-1,.,.,CASSEEKGGYTF,TGTGCCAGCAGTGAAGAGAAGGGGGGCTACACCTTC
TRBJ2-2,TRBV6-5,.,.,CASSYLNTGELFF,TGTGCCAGCAGTTACCTGAACACCGGGGAGCTGTTTTTT
TRBJ2-1,TRBV4-3,.,many,CASSPGGNNNEQFF,TGCGCCAGCAGCCCAGGAGGCAATAACAATGAGCAGTTCTTC
TRBJ2-4,TRBV13,TRBD2,.,CASSLWTSGLTLAKNIQYF,TGTGCCAGCAGCTTATGGACTAGCGGCCTTACGCTAGCCAAAAACATTCAGTACTTC
TRBJ2-7,TRBV10-2,TRBD1,.,CASSPGQVREQYF,TGCGCCAGCAGCCCGGGACAGGTTCGCGAGCAGTACTTC
TRBJ2-4,TRBV11-2,TRBD1,.,CASSFELWQGAAYIQYF,TGTGCCAGCAGCTTCGAGTTGTGGCAGGGGGCAGCGTACATTCAGTACTTC
TRBJ1-3,TRBV11-2,TRBD1,.,CASSSRQGAIGNTIYF,TGTGCCAGCAGCTCCAGACAGGGGGCAATTGGAAACACCATATATTTT
TRBJ2-3,TRBV6-2/TRBV6-3,.,.,CASSPGADTQYF,TGTGCCAGCAGTCCCGGGGCAGATACGCAGTATTTT
TRBJ2-5,TRBV12-3/TRBV12-4,.,once,CASSSGETQYF,TGTGCCAGCAGTTCGGGGGAGACCCAGTACTTC
TRBJ2-5,TRBV18,.,.,CASSATQAETQYF,TGTGCCAGCTCAGCCACGCAGGCGGAGACCCAGTACTTC
TRBJ1-2,TRBV6-1,.,.,CASSEYPNLNYGYTF,TGTGCCAGCAGTGAATATCCTAACCTCAACTATGGCTACACCTTC
TRBJ1-1,TRBV21-1,.,.,CASSRQGSARAFF,TGTGCCAGCAGTAGACAGGGGTCAGCTCGGGCTTTCTTT
TRBJ2-1,TRBV5-8,TRBD2,.,CASTLLAGSEQFF,TGTGCCAGCACCCTCCTAGCGGGGTCTGAGCAGTTCTTC
TRBJ2-5,TRBV13,.,once,CASSTLGETQYF,TGTGCCAGCAGCACACTAGGAGAGACCCAGTACTTC
TRBJ2-1,TRBV5-6,TRBD1,.,CASSQGLGTGTIREQFF,TGTGCCAGCAGCCAGGGACTTGGGACAGGGACTATTAGGGAGCAGTTCTTC
TRBJ2-1,TRBV4-1,TRBD2,.,CASSQGVAGGRNEQFF,TGCGCCAGCAGCCAAGGGGTCGCGGGGGGTCGCAATGAGCAGTTCTTC
TRBJ1-1,TRBV5-1,TRBD1,.,CASSWDRDTEAFF,TGCGCCAGCAGCTGGGACAGGGACACTGAAGCTTTCTTT
TRBJ1-1,TRBV29-1,TRBD1,.,CSVLTGYTEAFF,TGCAGCGTTCTGACAGGGTACACTGAAGCTTTCTTT
TRBJ2-4,TRBV5-5,.,.,CASSLVGARGNIQYF,TGTGCCAGCAGCTTGGTAGGGGCCAGAGGAAACATTCAGTACTTC
TRBJ1-5,TRBV6-6,.,.,CASSYGPTRGGQPQHF,TGTGCCAGCAGTTACGGTCCGACAAGGGGAGGGCAGCCCCAGCATTTT
TRBJ1-3,TRBV29-1,TRBD1,.,CSATQPGQGSSTIYF,TGCAGCGCCACCCAACCGGGACAGGGTTCTTCCACCATATATTTT
TRBJ2-3,TRBV5-6,TRBD2,.,CASSLSGGGAFLYF,TGTGCCAGCAGCTTGAGTGGCGGGGGGGCCTTTTTGTATTTT
TRBJ1-3,TRBV6-5,.,.,CASSARESGNTIYF,TGTGCCAGCAGCGCCCGGGAGAGCGGAAACACCATATATTTT
TRBJ2-6,TRBV4-3,.,.,CASSPVGSGANVLTF,TGCGCCAGCAGCCCCGTCGGCTCTGGGGCCAACGTCCTGACTTTC
TRBJ1-2,TRBV6-6,TRBD1,.,CASIQQGTGYTF,TGTGCCAGCATACAACAGGGGACTGGCTACACCTTC
TRBJ1-3,TRBV7-9,.,.,CASSPRQPGDSGNTIYF,TGTGCCAGCAGCCCGAGACAGCCCGGAGACTCTGGAAACACCATATATTTT
TRBJ2-3,TRBV5-1,.,.,CASSTGQITDTQYF,TGCGCCAGCAGCACCGGACAGATCACAGATACGCAGTATTTT
TRBJ2-7,TRBV2,.,.,CASLLGTPLEQYF,TGTGCCAGCCTCTTAGGGACACCACTCGAGCAGTACTTC
TRBJ2-1,TRBV7-8,TRBD1,many,CASSQTGVSYNEQFF,TGTGCCAGCAGCCAGACAGGGGTCAGCTACAATGAGCAGTTCTTC
TRBJ2-7,TRBV19,TRBD2,few,CASSPLAGGLQPAYEQYF,TGTGCCAGTAGTCCCCTAGCGGGGGGCCTCCAACCCGCCTACGAGCAGTACTTC
TRBJ1-1,TRBV5-5,TRBD1,.,CASSGQGDTEAFF,TGTGCCAGCAGCGGACAGGGGGACACTGAAGCTTTCTTT
TRBJ2-5,TRBV5-1,.,.,CASSLGGDQETQYF,TGCGCCAGCAGCTTGGGGGGAGACCAAGAGACCCAGTACTTC
TRBJ2-2,TRBV7-2,TRBD2,.,CASSERGGGTGELFF,TGTGCCAGCAGCGAGCGGGGGGGCGGCACCGGGGAGCTGTTTTTT
TRBJ2-7,TRBV19,TRBD1,.,CASSYTGTGKRNSGYEQYF,TGTGCCAGTAGTTATACCGGGACAGGGAAGAGAAATTCTGGGTACGAGCAGTACTTC
TRBJ2-7,TRBV15,TRBD2,once,CATSRRWSGELYEQYF,TGTGCCACCAGCAGACGATGGAGCGGGGAGCTTTACGAGCAGTACTTC
TRBJ2-3,TRBV5-1,TRBD2,few,CASRIAGGTDTQYF,TGCGCCAGCAGAATAGCGGGAGGCACAGATACGCAGTATTTT
TRBJ1-3,TRBV3-1/TRBV3-2,TRBD1,.,CASSQHDRVSGNTIYF,TGTGCCAGCAGCCAGCACGACAGGGTCTCTGGAAACACCATATATTTT
TRBJ2-5,TRBV6-1,.,.,CASSDRYTHKQETQYF,TGTGCCAGCAGTGACAGGTACACTCACAAACAAGAGACCCAGTACTTC
TRBJ2-3,TRBV5-1,TRBD2,.,CASSLAVAGGPHTQYF,TGCGCCAGCAGCTTGGCCGTAGCGGGGGGGCCTCATACGCAGTATTTT
TRBJ2-2,TRBV7-7,TRBD2,.,CASSSLAGGQPGELFF,TGTGCCAGCAGCTCTCTAGCGGGGGGGCAACCCGGGGAGCTGTTTTTT
TRBJ2-5,TRBV3-1/TRBV3-2,TRBD1,.,CASSHRTGQETQYF,TGTGCCAGCAGCCACCGGACAGGACAAGAGACCCAGTACTTC
TRBJ1-1,TRBV5-4,.,once,CASSSVNIRSGTEAFF,TGTGCCAGCAGCTCGGTAAATATAAGGTCGGGCACTGAAGCTTTCTTT
TRBJ2-5,TRBV7-9,TRBD1,.,CASTTQGAETQYF,TGTGCCAGCACCACACAGGGGGCCGAGACCCAGTACTTC
TRBJ2-7,TRBV9,.,medium-sized,CASSVGQVPYEQYF,TGTGCCAGCAGCGTAGGACAGGTACCCTACGAGCAGTACTTC
TRBJ2-3,TRBV25-1,.,.,CASSSLGGYTQYF,TGTGCCAGCAGTTCACTAGGCGGCTATACGCAGTATTTT
TRBJ1-3,TRBV7-8,TRBD1,.,CASSTGAGGNTIYF,TGTGCCAGCAGCACAGGGGCGGGGGGAAACACCATATATTTT
TRBJ1-4,TRBV19,TRBD1,.,CASQGGLYSTTNEKLFF,TGTGCCTCACAGGGGGGGCTTTATTCAACAACTAATGAAAAACTGTTTTTT
TRBJ1-2,TRBV6-1,.,.,CASSEYRIAYYGYTF,TGTGCCAGCAGTGAATACAGGATTGCCTACTATGGCTACACCTTC